The clone carrying this TCR beta chain is categorized as medium-sized (0.01 to 0.1%). Its target is not known. The record originates from a study of metastatic and nonmetastatic thyroid tumors. Study at large: Repertoires of blood and of tissue (tumor or nodule) from malignant and benign thyroid patients were compared. Study results and limitations: Significantly greater TCR beta diversity was reportedly found in malignant thyroid tumors than in benign nodules (in blood and tumor).

In the source study's methods: Clinicopathological groups of papillary thyroid cancer showed CDR3 differences that were used to build a distant-metastasis classifier. TCRdb reassembled clones from the PCR reads with MiXCR. None of the V and J calls come from the authors' own analysis; TCRdb made them. The sample lists thousands of clones, roughly 27% occurring once. Thyroid surgery was preceded by no treatment in any patient. This CDR3 is built from 15 residues. Trimming left V 6 bases short and J 2 bases short, with 14 bases between. CDR1 is MNHEY and CDR2 is SMNVEV in the germline V gene (reference sequence).

The source is a female donor with papillary thyroid cancer or a benign thyroid nodule (not recorded which). Some clones in this sample may be carry-over from other donors' samples. Sequencing input: adjacent normal tissue. The rearrangement links TRBV27 to TRBJ1-3, with D possibly TRBD1 on 6 matching bases. DNA of the CDR3: TGTGCCAGCAGCAGGGGTAAGGTCCCTGGAAACACCATATATTTT. Protein: CASSRGKVPGNTIYF.